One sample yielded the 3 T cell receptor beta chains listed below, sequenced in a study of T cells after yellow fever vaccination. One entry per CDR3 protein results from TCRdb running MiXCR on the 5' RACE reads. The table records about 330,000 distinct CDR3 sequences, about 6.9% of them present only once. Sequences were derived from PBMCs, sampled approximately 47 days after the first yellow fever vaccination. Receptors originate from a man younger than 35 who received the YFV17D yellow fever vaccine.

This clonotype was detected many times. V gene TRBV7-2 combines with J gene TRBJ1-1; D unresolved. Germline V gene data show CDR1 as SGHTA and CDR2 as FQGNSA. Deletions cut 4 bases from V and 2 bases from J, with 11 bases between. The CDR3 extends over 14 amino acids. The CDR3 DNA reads TGTGCCAGCAGCTCAGACGCGCTTAACACTGAAGCTTTCTTT. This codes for CASSSDALNTEAFF.

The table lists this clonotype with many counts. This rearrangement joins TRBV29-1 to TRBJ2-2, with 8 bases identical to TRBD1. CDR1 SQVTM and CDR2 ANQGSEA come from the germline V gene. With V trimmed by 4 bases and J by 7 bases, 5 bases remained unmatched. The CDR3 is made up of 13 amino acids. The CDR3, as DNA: TGCAGCGTTGGACAGGGGTTGGGCGGGGAGCTGTTTTTT. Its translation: CSVGQGLGGELFF.

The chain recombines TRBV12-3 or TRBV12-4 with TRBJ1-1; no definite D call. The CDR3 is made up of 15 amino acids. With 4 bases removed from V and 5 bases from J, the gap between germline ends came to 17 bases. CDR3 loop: CASSSWASAGTEAFF. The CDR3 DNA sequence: TGTGCCAGCAGTTCCTGGGCTTCTGCGGGGACTGAAGCTTTCTTT.